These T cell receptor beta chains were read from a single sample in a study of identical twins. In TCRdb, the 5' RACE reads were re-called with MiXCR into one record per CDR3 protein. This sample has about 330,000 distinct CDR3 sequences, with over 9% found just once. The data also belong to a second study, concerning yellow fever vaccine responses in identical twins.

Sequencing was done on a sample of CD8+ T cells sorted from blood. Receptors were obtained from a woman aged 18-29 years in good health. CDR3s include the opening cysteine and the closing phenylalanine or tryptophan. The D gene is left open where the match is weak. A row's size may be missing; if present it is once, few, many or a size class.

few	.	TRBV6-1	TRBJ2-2	TGTGCCAGCAGTGACTACCCGGGACTGACGAACACCGGGGAGCTGTTTTTT	CASSDYPGLTNTGELFF
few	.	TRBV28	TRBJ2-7	TGTGCCAGCAGTAAGCCCCCGAGACAGGCCTACTACGAGCAGTACTTC	CASSKPPRQAYYEQYF
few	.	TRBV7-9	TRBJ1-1	TGTGCCAGCAGCGAGTACCTAATTCTGAACACTGAAGCTTTCTTT	CASSEYLILNTEAFF
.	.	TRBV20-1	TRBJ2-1	TGCAGTGCTGAGTTGTTGGTGAGCTCCTACAATGAGCAGTTCTTC	CSAELLVSSYNEQFF
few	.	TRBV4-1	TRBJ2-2	TGCGCCAGCAGCCAACAGTCGAACACCGGGGAGCTGTTTTTT	CASSQQSNTGELFF
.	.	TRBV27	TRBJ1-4	TGTGCCAGCAGGTTTGGAGAAAAACTGTTTTTT	CASRFGEKLFF
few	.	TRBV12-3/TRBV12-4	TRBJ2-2	TGTGCCACCCCCGGAAGTGCCGGGGAGCTGTTTTTT	CATPGSAGELFF
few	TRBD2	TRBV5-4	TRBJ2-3	TGTGCCAGCAGCTTGGGGTTGGGCGGGGGGGCAACAGATACGCAGTATTTT	CASSLGLGGGATDTQYF
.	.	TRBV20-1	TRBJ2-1	TGCAGTGCTTGGACTACCAGCTCCTACAATGAGCAGTTCTTC	CSAWTTSSYNEQFF
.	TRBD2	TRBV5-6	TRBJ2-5	TGTGCCAGCAGCTCCGCTGAGGGAGGGGACCAAGAGACCCAGTACTTC	CASSSAEGGDQETQYF
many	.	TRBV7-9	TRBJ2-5	TGTGCCAGCAGCACCCAACTAGAGACCCAGTACTTC	CASSTQLETQYF
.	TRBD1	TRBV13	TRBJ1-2	TGTGCCAGCAGCACGGGACAGGGGGTTTACGGCTACACCTTC	CASSTGQGVYGYTF
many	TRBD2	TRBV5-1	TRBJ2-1	TGCGCCAGCAGCGATCGGACTAGCGGGAGGAATGAGCAGTTCTTC	CASSDRTSGRNEQFF
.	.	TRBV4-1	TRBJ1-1	TGCGCCGTTGGCGAGAACACTGAAGCTTTCTTT	CAVGENTEAFF
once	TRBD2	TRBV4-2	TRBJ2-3	TGTGCCAGCAGTCTCAGAGCGGGGGGGCTGCGGACAGATACGCAGTATTTT	CASSLRAGGLRTDTQYF
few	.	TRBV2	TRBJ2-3	TGTGCCAGCAGTGAACCAAACATACCGGGACCCTCTAGCACAGATACGCAGTATTTT	CASSEPNIPGPSSTDTQYF
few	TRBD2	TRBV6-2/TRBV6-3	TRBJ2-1	TGTGCCAGCAGCACCTCCGACGTAGCGGGAGAGAGTGAAAGCTCCTACAATGAGCAGTTCTTC	CASSTSDVAGESESSYNEQFF
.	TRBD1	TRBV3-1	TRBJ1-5	TGTGCCAGCAGCCAGGCAGGGGGCTCTCAGCCCCAGCATTTT	CASSQAGGSQPQHF
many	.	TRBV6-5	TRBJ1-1	TGTGCCAGCAGTTACCAGGGGTTGAACACTGAAGCTTTCTTT	CASSYQGLNTEAFF
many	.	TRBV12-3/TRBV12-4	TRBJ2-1	TGTGCCAGCAGGCTTTACAATGAGCAGTTCTTC	CASRLYNEQFF
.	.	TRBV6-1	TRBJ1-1	TGTGCCAGCAGTCAATCCCAGGGGAACACTGAAGCTTTCTTT	CASSQSQGNTEAFF
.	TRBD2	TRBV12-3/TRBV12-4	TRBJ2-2	TGTGCCAGCAGTTTAGGATGGGCGGGAGAATGGACCGGGGAGCTGTTTTTT	CASSLGWAGEWTGELFF
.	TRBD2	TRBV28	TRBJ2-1	TGTGCCAGCAGTTTTGTGACTAGCGGGAGCGCGGATGAGCAGTTCTTC	CASSFVTSGSADEQFF
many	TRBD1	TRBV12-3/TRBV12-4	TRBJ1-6	TGTGCCAGCAGTTTTTTTCACAGGGGATTACCCCTCCACTTT	CASSFFHRGLPLHF
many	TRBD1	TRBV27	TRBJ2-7	TGTGCCAGTACAGGGGTGGGCAACGAGCAGTACTTC	CASTGVGNEQYF
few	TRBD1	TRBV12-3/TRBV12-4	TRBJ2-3	TGTGCCAGCAGTTTATCCGCAGGGGGAGCGCAGACAGATACGCAGTATTTT	CASSLSAGGAQTDTQYF
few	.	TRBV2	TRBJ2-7	TGTGCCAGCTCTGTGGGCGAGCAGTACTTC	CASSVGEQYF
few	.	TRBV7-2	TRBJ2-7	TGTGCAATCCGGGGCCCTCCCGAGCAGTACTTC	CAIRGPPEQYF